A single sample is the source of the 18 T cell receptor beta chains below, sequenced in a study of T cells expressing NK-cell markers. From its re-call of the 5' RACE reads, TCRdb lists each CDR3 protein once, without DNA. This table holds about 300,000 distinct CDR3 sequences. The source material was blood T cells: a sorted CD56 or NKG2C T cell subset, CD4+ or CD8+ T cells, or bulk PBMC T cells (not recorded which). The origin of the receptors is a woman aged 18 to 75 in good health.

The chain has TRBV7-2 and TRBJ2-3; TCRdb names TRBD1, which stays unverified in the absence of DNA. Germline V lookup: CDR1 SGHTA, CDR2 FQGNSA. This CDR3 spans 16 amino acids. This chain's CDR3 is CASSLAGGINTDTQYF.

The rearrangement links TRBV12-3 or TRBV12-4 to TRBJ1-5; TCRdb returns TRBD1, unconfirmable since there is no DNA. The CDR3 covers 14 residues. The CDR3 sequence is CASSTERGNQPQHF.

The gene calls are TRBV29-1 and TRBJ1-2; TCRdb calls TRBD1, which cannot be checked without DNA. The germline CDR1 and CDR2 sequences are SQVTM and ANQGSEA. This CDR3 has 15 amino acids. CDR3 sequence reads: CSVEGQYPSNYGYTF.

The genes are TRBV18 and TRBJ2-2; TCRdb proposes TRBD1, but this gene call is untestable without DNA. The CDR3 contains 15 residues. The germline CDR1 and CDR2 sequences are KGHSH and LQKENI. The CDR3 sequence is CASSPIQGNTGELFF. Using reference TRBV18 and TRBJ2-2 for the parts outside the CDR3, the full variable domain is NAGVMQNPRHLVRRRGQEARLRCSPMKGHSHVYWYRQLPEEGLKFMVYLQKENIIDESGMPKERFSAEFPKEGPSILRIQQVVRGDSAAYFCASSPIQGNTGELFFGEGSRLTVL.

This chain joins TRBV5-1 and TRBJ2-7. Germline CDR1 reads SGHRS; CDR2 reads YFSETQ. The CDR3 is 11 residues long. CDR3: CASSFNYEQYF. Looking up the rest from reference TRBV5-1 and TRBJ2-7 gives the full variable domain: KAGVTQTPRYLIKTRGQQVTLSCSPISGHRSVSWYQQTPGQGLQFLFEYFSETQRNKGNFPGRFSGRQFSNSRSEMNVSTLELGDSALYLCASSFNYEQYFGPGTRLTVT.

The chain links TRBV29-1 to TRBJ2-3; TCRdb returns TRBD1, unconfirmable since there is no DNA. There are 14 residues in the CDR3. The germline gives CDR1 SQVTM, CDR2 ANQGSEA. The CDR3 is CSVSRQTSTDTQYF.

J is TRBJ2-7 and V is TRBV12-3 or TRBV12-4; with no DNA, the TCRdb D assignment of TRBD1 cannot be verified. This CDR3 is built from 13 residues. The CDR3 is CASSSKLGAEQYF.

V usage is TRBV29-1 and J usage is TRBJ1-2. The V gene's germline CDR1 is SQVTM and CDR2 ANQGSEA. The CDR3 runs 13 residues. CDR3 loop: CSVEGVPADGYTF.

This rearrangement joins TRBV3-1 to TRBJ2-5; TCRdb's D gene call, TRBD2, goes unchecked for lack of DNA. Germline lookup yields CDR1 LGHDT and CDR2 YNNKEL (reference sequence). The CDR3 is 17 amino acids. CDR3 protein: CASSPGTTIDPKETQYF.

V usage is TRBV20-1 and J usage is TRBJ2-1; as DNA is missing, the TRBD2 call by TCRdb cannot be tested. Germline V CDR1 and CDR2: DFQATT, SNEGSKA (reference sequence). The CDR3 covers 14 residues. Here the CDR3 reads CSAMRTGGPHEQFF.

This rearrangement joins TRBV29-1 to TRBJ1-4; TCRdb's D call, TRBD1, is unchecked because there is no DNA. The CDR3 is 13 residues long. CDR1 is SQVTM and CDR2 is ANQGSEA in the germline V gene. The CDR3 spells CSVTGVLNEKLFF.

The chain links TRBV6-1 to TRBJ1-3. The CDR3 is 14 amino acids. Germline-derived CDR1 and CDR2 are MNHNS and SASEGT. CDR3 sequence reads: CASSPAVRRNTIYF.

This rearrangement joins TRBV5-1 to TRBJ1-3; TCRdb's assignment of TRBD1 cannot be checked, as there is no DNA. Germline lookup yields CDR1 SGHRS and CDR2 YFSETQ. The CDR3 has 17 amino acids. The CDR3 region is CASRDTGRGAIGNTIYF.

The chain combines TRBV12-3 or TRBV12-4 with TRBJ1-6; there is no DNA to check the TCRdb D call of TRBD1. The CDR3 length is 17 residues. The CDR3 spells CASSLYLPDRSNSPLHF.

This sequence joins TRBV5-1 and TRBJ2-1; the D call of TRBD2 rests on TCRdb alone, since no DNA is present to check it. Germline CDR1 and CDR2: SGHRS and YFSETQ. This CDR3 contains 16 residues. This chain's CDR3 is CASSNLAVSSYNEQFF.

This chain connects TRBV5-1 to TRBJ1-1; as DNA is missing, the TRBD1 call by TCRdb cannot be tested. The CDR3 spans 16 residues. Germline CDR1 reads SGHRS; CDR2 reads YFSETQ. The CDR3 here is CASSPGQGFMNTEAFF. The whole variable domain, filled in from reference TRBV5-1 and TRBJ1-1, reads KAGVTQTPRYLIKTRGQQVTLSCSPISGHRSVSWYQQTPGQGLQFLFEYFSETQRNKGNFPGRFSGRQFSNSRSEMNVSTLELGDSALYLCASSPGQGFMNTEAFFGQGTRLTVV.

CDR3 loop: CASSSGAGADTQYF. V and J are TRBV7-3 and TRBJ2-3; with no DNA, the TCRdb D assignment of TRBD1 cannot be verified. CDR3 length: 14 residues. CDR1 SGHTA and CDR2 FQGTGA come from the germline V gene.

The rearrangement links TRBV15 to TRBJ1-4. Germline assignment: CDR1 LNHNV and CDR2 YYDKDF (reference sequence). The length of the CDR3 is 15 residues. CDR3 loop: CATSRDRSENEKLFF.